This T cell receptor beta chain was documented in a study of T cell responses to AZD1222 COVID-19 vaccine. Study-wide findings and caveats: The breadth and depth of Spike-specific TCRs increased once two AZD1222 doses had been given. Baseline seropositives among AZD1222 recipients totaled only six or seven. Possibly, clonal diversity was underestimated; donors were largely white British and included more females.

The V and J ends lost 3 bases and 6 bases respectively, with 11 bases between them. The CDR3 is made up of 13 amino acids. A note on this clone: Its specificity is unknown.

The assay was immunoSEQ multiplex PCR, and TCRdb's table has in-frame clones only and misses some. This sample yields 65,000 to 95,000 clones, of which around 92% are seen a single time; around 7.1% belongs to the top ten. The specimen was peripheral blood, collected on day 0 of MenACWY control vaccination. This sequence originates from an adult in good health. This chain uses TRBV12-3 or TRBV12-4 with TRBJ1-1, with a weak D call TRBD1 (6 bases). The CDR3 DNA sequence: TGTGCCAGCAGTTTTAGCGGGGGCTCTGAAGCTTTCTTT. Its protein product is CASSFSGGSEAFF.